This T cell receptor (beta chain) was recovered during a study of cytomegalovirus exposure and HLA in healthy donors. Study-level points and caveats: Testing in vitro showed a few CMV-associated chains specific for CMV antigens.

Some clones are missing from TCRdb's copy, which holds only in-frame ones; the method was immunoSEQ multiplex PCR. The profile shows roughly 250,000 clones, around 85% of them singletons. With respect to this clone: The antigen is undetermined.

The CDR3 consists of 15 residues. With V trimmed by 4 bases and J by 6 bases, 11 bases remained unmatched. V and J are TRBV23-1 and TRBJ2-7; 8 bases are a match to TRBD2. TRBV23-1 is placed among ORFs of uncertain function. The sequence was collected from a woman aged 25 to 45 in good health and CMV-seropositive. Material for sequencing was PBMCs. This chain's CDR3 is CASSPLAALISEQYF. The CDR3 DNA reads TGCGCCAGCAGTCCACTAGCGGCCCTTATCTCCGAGCAGTACTTC.